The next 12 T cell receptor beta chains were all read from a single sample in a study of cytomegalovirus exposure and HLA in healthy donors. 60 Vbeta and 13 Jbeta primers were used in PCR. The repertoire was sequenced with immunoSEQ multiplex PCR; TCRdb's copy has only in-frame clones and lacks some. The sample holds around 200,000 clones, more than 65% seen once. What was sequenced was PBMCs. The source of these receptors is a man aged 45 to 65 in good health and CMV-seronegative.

DNA for the CDR3: TGCGCCAGCAGCTATACAGGGGCAAATAACTATGGCTACACCTTC. The encoded protein is CASSYTGANNYGYTF. J is TRBJ1-2 and V is TRBV5-1, with TRBD1 identical over 7 bases. After removal of 3 bases from V and 1 base from J, the junction contained 6 bases not matched to a gene. Germline V lookup: CDR1 SGHRS, CDR2 YFSETQ. CDR3 length equals 15 residues.

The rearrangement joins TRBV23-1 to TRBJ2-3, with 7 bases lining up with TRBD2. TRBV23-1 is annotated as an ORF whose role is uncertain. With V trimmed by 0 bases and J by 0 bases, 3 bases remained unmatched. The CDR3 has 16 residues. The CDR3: CASSQSGGSSTDTQYF. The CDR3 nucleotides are TGCGCCAGCAGTCAATCCGGGGGGTCTAGCACAGATACGCAGTATTTT.

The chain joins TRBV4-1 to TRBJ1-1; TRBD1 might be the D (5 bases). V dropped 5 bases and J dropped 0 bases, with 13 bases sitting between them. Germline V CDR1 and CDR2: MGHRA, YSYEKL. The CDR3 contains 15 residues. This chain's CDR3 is CASSSGGGLNTEAFF. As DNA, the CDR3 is TGCGCCAGCAGCTCGGGGGGGGGATTGAACACTGAAGCTTTCTTT.

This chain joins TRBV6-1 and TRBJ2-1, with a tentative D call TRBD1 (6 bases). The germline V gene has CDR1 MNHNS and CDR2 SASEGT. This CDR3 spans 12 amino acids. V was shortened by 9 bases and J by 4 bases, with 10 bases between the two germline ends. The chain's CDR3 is CASLQGYNEQFF. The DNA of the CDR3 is TGTGCCAGTCTTCAGGGGTACAATGAGCAGTTCTTC.

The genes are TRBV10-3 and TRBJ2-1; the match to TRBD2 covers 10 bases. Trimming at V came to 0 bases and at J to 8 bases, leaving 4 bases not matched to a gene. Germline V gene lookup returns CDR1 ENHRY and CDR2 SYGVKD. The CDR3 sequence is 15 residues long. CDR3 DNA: TGTGCCATCAGTGAGTCGAATCTAGCGGGAGATGAGCAGTTCTTC. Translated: CAISESNLAGDEQFF.

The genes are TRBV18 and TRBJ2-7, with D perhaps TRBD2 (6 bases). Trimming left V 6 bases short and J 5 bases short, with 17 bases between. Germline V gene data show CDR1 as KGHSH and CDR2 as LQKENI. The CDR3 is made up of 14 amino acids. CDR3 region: CASSLSGSHDEQYF. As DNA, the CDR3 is TGTGCCAGCTCTCTCAGCGGGTCCCACGACGAGCAGTACTTC.

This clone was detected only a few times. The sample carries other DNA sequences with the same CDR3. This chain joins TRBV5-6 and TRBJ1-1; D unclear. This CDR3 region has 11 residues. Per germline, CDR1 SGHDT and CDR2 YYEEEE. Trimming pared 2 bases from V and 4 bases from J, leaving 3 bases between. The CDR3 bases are TGTGCCAGCAGCTTTAGCACTGAAGCTTTCTTT. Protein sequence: CASSFSTEAFF.

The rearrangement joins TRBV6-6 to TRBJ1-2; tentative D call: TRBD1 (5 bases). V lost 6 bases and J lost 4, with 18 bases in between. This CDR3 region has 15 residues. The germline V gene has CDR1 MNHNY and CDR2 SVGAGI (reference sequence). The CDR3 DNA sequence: TGTGCCAGCAGCGACCCCCTGGGGCGTCTCTATGGCTACACCTTC. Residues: CASSDPLGRLYGYTF.

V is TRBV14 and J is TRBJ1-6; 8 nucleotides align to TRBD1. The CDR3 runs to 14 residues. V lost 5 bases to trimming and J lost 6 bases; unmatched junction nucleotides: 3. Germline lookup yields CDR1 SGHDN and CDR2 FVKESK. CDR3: CASSWTGINSPLHF. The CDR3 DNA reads TGTGCCAGCAGCTGGACAGGGATTAATTCACCCCTCCACTTT.

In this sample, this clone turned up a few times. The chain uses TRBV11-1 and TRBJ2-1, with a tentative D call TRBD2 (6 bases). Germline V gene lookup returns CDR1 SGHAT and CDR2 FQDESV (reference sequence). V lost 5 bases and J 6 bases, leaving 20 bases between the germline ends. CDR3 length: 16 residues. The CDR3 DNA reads TGTGCCAGCAGCCCGCCCTCGGGAGCCCTGGTCAATGAGCAGTTCTTC. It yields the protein CASSPPSGALVNEQFF.

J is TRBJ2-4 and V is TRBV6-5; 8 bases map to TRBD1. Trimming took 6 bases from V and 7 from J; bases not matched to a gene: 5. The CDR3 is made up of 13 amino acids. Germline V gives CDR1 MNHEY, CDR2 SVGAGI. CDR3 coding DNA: TGTGCCAGCAGCCGACAGGGGACGAACATTCAGTACTTC. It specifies CASSRQGTNIQYF.

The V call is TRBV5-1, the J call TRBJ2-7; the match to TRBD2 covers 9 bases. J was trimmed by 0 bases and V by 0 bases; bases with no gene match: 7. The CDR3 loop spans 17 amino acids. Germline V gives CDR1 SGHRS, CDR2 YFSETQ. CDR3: CASSLDAGGTFSYEQYF. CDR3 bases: TGCGCCAGCAGCTTGGATGCGGGAGGGACCTTCTCCTACGAGCAGTACTTC.